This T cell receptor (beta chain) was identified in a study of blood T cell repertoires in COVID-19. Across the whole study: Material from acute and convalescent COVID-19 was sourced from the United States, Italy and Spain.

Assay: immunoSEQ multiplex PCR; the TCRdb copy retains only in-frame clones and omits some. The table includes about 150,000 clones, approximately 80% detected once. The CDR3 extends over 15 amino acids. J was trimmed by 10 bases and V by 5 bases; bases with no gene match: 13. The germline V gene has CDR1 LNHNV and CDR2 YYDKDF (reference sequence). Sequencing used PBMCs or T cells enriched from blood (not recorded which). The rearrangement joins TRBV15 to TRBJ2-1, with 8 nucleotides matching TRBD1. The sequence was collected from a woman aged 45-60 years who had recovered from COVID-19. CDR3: CATSERQGPILEQFF. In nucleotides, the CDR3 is TGTGCCACCAGCGAAAGACAGGGGCCCATTTTGGAGCAGTTCTTC.